One and the same sample provided the 10 T cell receptor beta chains below, sequenced in a study of cytomegalovirus exposure and HLA in healthy donors. The PCR had 60 Vbeta and 13 Jbeta primers. TCRdb keeps only in-frame clones here, not all; method: immunoSEQ multiplex PCR. This table holds fewer than 180,000 clones, about four fifths found once. The specimen was PBMCs. The receptor set was obtained from a human donor in good health.

CDR3: CASSLAGTGDVQPQHF. In nucleotides, the CDR3 is TGTGCCAGCAGCTTGGCGGGGACAGGGGATGTTCAGCCCCAGCATTTT. J is TRBJ1-5 and V is TRBV5-6; 10 nucleotides align to TRBD1. The germline gives CDR1 SGHDT, CDR2 YYEEEE. The CDR3 is made up of 16 amino acids. J gave up 6 bases and V 0 bases, and 6 bases lay outside the gene matches.

The chain employs TRBV27 and TRBJ2-5; 8 nucleotides match TRBD2. Germline trimming cut 3 bases from V and 5 bases from J; bases unmatched to any gene: 11. This CDR3 is 16 amino acids long. Looked up from germline, CDR1 is MNHEY and CDR2 is SMNVEV (reference sequence). The CDR3 is CASSFRAGGNAETQYF. As DNA, the CDR3 is TGTGCCAGCAGTTTTCGCGCGGGGGGAAATGCGGAGACCCAGTACTTC.

Only a few counts were recorded for this clone. The chain couples TRBV30 to TRBJ1-4; 7 nucleotides match TRBD1. Germline V lookup: CDR1 GTSNPN, CDR2 SVGIG (reference sequence). The CDR3 runs to 13 residues. V was pared by 2 bases and J by 6 bases, with 3 bases of the junction left unmatched. The CDR3 sequence: CAWSPGTDEKLFF. In DNA form, the CDR3 reads TGTGCCTGGAGTCCAGGGACAGATGAAAAACTGTTTTTT.

The J gene is TRBJ2-1, the V gene TRBV30, with TRBD1 matching 7 bases. The germline gives CDR1 GTSNPN, CDR2 SVGIG (reference sequence). Trimming cost V 5 bases and J 14 bases; bases outside gene matches: 15. The CDR3 loop spans 13 amino acids. The CDR3 region is CAWEQTGLDKKFF. The CDR3 bases are TGTGCCTGGGAACAGACAGGGTTGGATAAGAAGTTCTTC.

This clone has a handful of counts. The chain carries TRBV18 and TRBJ2-7; the match to TRBD1 covers 11 bases. The germline CDR1 and CDR2 sequences are KGHSH and LQKENI. This CDR3 spans 18 amino acids. Trimming at V came to 1 base and at J to 6 bases, leaving 14 bases not matched to a gene. CDR3 DNA sequence: TGTGCCAGCTCACCACTGATTCTTAGTGCGGGACAGGGGGTCGAGCAGTACTTC. It codes for CASSPLILSAGQGVEQYF.

The chain has TRBV28 and TRBJ1-2; 8 bases match TRBD1. V shed 6 bases, J shed 0 bases, and the junction held 3 bases outside the gene matches. The germline gives CDR1 MDHEN, CDR2 SYDVKM. CDR3 length: 14 residues. This CDR3 is CASRSGQANYGYTF. CDR3 nucleotide sequence: TGTGCCAGCAGGTCGGGACAGGCTAACTATGGCTACACCTTC.

This chain uses TRBV6-1 with TRBJ1-4; D is unclear. From germline, CDR1 is MNHNS and CDR2 SASEGT. The CDR3 is made up of 15 amino acids. V shed 3 bases and J shed 3 bases, with 11 bases lying between them. The CDR3 nucleotides are TGTGCCAGCAGTGACCCGGCGGGCTCTAATGAAAAACTGTTTTTT. It encodes CASSDPAGSNEKLFF.

This chain uses TRBV13 with TRBJ2-2; TRBD2 agrees at 7 bases. V shed 0 bases, J shed 5 bases, and the junction held 15 bases outside the gene matches. CDR1 is PRHDT and CDR2 is FYEKMQ in the germline V gene (reference sequence). This CDR3 spans 19 amino acids. CDR3 amino acids: CASSLGRNGGTDRTGELFF. The CDR3 nucleotides read TGTGCCAGCAGCTTAGGCCGTAACGGGGGGACGGATCGGACCGGGGAGCTGTTTTTT.

This clone occurred a few times. This chain uses TRBV28 with TRBJ2-4; no clear D gene. V dropped 8 bases and J dropped 0 bases, with 8 bases sitting between them. The CDR3 runs 13 residues. The V gene's germline CDR1 is MDHEN and CDR2 SYDVKM. The CDR3 loop reads CASANLAKNIQYF. CDR3 nucleotide sequence: TGTGCCAGCGCGAATCTAGCCAAAAACATTCAGTACTTC.

This rearrangement joins TRBV25-1 to TRBJ2-5; 9 positions match TRBD1. Germline V gene lookup returns CDR1 MGHDK and CDR2 SYGVNS. This CDR3 is 16 amino acids long. V gave up 2 bases and J gave up 5 bases; unmatched junction bases: 9. CDR3 DNA sequence: TGTGCCAGCAGTGAAGACAGGGGGTCGCCCCGGGAGACCCAGTACTTC. It yields the protein CASSEDRGSPRETQYF.